These 27 T cell receptor beta chains originate from one sample sequenced in a study of blood T cell repertoires in COVID-19. Produced via immunoSEQ multiplex PCR; TCRdb's table is partial and in-frame only. The sample has over 250,000 clones; over 75% are singletons. Source material: peripheral blood. These receptors originate from a woman in her forties or fifties with acute or convalescent COVID-19.

The V call is TRBV19, the J call TRBJ1-4; 8 positions agree with TRBD1. The CDR3 has 16 residues. Per the germline V gene, CDR1 is LNHDA and CDR2 is SQIVND (reference sequence). The J segment lost 8 bases and the V segment lost 3 bases, leaving 11 bases of the junction unmatched. The CDR3, as DNA: TGTGCCAGTAGTATCCAGGGGGCGAATGAGGAAGAAAAACTGTTTTTT. This sequence encodes CASSIQGANEEEKLFF.

The rearrangement joins TRBV9 to TRBJ1-2; possibly TRBD1 for D (5 bases). Trimming removed 1 base at V and 7 bases at J, with 17 bases between. CDR3 length equals 15 residues. Germline CDR1 reads SGDLS; CDR2 reads YYNGEE. The CDR3 DNA follows: TGTGCCAGCAGCGTACTGACAGACGGGCGGGGTGGCTACACCTTC. This sequence encodes CASSVLTDGRGGYTF.

The chain is built from TRBV28 and TRBJ2-1; no reliable D call. The CDR3 loop spans 16 amino acids. The germline V gene encodes CDR1 MDHEN and CDR2 SYDVKM. V was cut by 4 bases and J by 0 bases, with 13 bases left in between. CDR3 amino acids: CASSSSQAVSYNEQFF. Written as DNA, the CDR3 is TGTGCCAGCAGTTCCTCTCAGGCCGTCTCCTACAATGAGCAGTTCTTC.

This clone was seen a few times. The genes are TRBV14 and TRBJ2-7; TRBD1 might be the D (5 bases). Germline V gives CDR1 SGHDN, CDR2 FVKESK. The CDR3 is 17 amino acids. Trimming cost V 4 bases and J 4 bases, with 23 bases left between them. CDR3 amino acids: CASSPTPSWGLGYEQYF. The DNA for the CDR3 is TGTGCCAGCAGCCCGACCCCTAGTTGGGGCTTGGGGTACGAGCAGTACTTC.

The rearrangement uses TRBV7-9 and TRBJ2-4; D remains unclear. The V end lost 2 bases, the J end lost 2 bases, and 13 bases lay between the germline ends. From germline, CDR1 is SEHNR and CDR2 FQNEAQ (reference sequence). The CDR3 totals 16 residues. CDR3 sequence: CASSLPLYNTKNIQYF. CDR3 nucleotides: TGTGCCAGCAGCTTACCATTATACAACACCAAAAACATTCAGTACTTC. Together with reference TRBV7-9 and TRBJ2-4, the CDR3 gives the full variable domain: DTGVSQNPRHKITKRGQNVTFRCDPISEHNRLYWYRQTLGQGPEFLTYFQNEAQLEKSRLLSDRFSAERPKGSFSTLEIQRTEQGDSAMYLCASSLPLYNTKNIQYFGAGTRLSVL.

V gene TRBV4-3 combines with J gene TRBJ2-1; TRBD1 matches at 9 bases. V lost 4 bases to trimming and J lost 2 bases; unmatched junction nucleotides: 6. The CDR3 has 16 residues. Per the germline V gene, CDR1 is LGHNA and CDR2 is YSLEER. The DNA for the CDR3 is TGCGCCAGCAGCCTCGGGGGGACAGGGCCCTACAATGAGCAGTTCTTC. Translation gives CASSLGGTGPYNEQFF.

The rearrangement links TRBV7-6 to TRBJ2-5; a weak D match, TRBD2 (6 bases). Trimming left V 5 bases short and J 1 base short, with 20 bases between. The CDR3 is 17 residues long. Germline V gene lookup returns CDR1 SGHVS and CDR2 FNYEAQ. CDR3 sequence: CASSPPGVRESQETQYF. Written as DNA, the CDR3 is TGTGCCAGCAGCCCCCCCGGGGTACGGGAGTCCCAAGAGACCCAGTACTTC.

This clone occurred a few times. J is TRBJ1-5 and V is TRBV10-3; 11 positions match TRBD1. This CDR3 comprises 16 residues. In germline, CDR1 is ENHRY, CDR2 SYGVKD. J gave up 4 bases and V 4 bases, and 6 bases lay outside the gene matches. CDR3 sequence reads: CAISGGDRGSNQPQHF. The DNA for the CDR3 is TGTGCCATCAGTGGAGGGGACAGGGGGTCAAATCAGCCCCAGCATTTT.

This rearrangement joins TRBV27 to TRBJ1-2; D possibly corresponds to TRBD1 (5 bases). Germline loops: CDR1 MNHEY, CDR2 SMNVEV (reference sequence). This CDR3 spans 12 amino acids. V gave up 6 bases and J gave up 4 bases, with 9 bases separating them. This CDR3 reads CASRDKGYGYTF. CDR3 nucleotide sequence: TGTGCCAGCAGGGACAAGGGCTATGGCTACACCTTC.

This clone turned up a few times. V is TRBV7-3 and J is TRBJ2-3, with no clear D. Germline CDR1 SGHTA, CDR2 FQGTGA. This CDR3 spans 15 amino acids. Trimming pared 4 bases from V and 2 bases from J, leaving 13 bases between. CDR3 region: CASSSQRGPTDTQYF. In DNA form, the CDR3 reads TGTGCCAGCAGCTCCCAGAGAGGCCCCACAGATACGCAGTATTTT.

The CDR3 nucleotides are TGTGCCAGCAGCTTGAACGGCAGGGGGAGCAATCAGCCCCAGCATTTT. Translating it yields CASSLNGRGSNQPQHF. This chain joins TRBV5-6 and TRBJ1-5; TRBD1 agrees at 7 bases. The CDR3 has 16 residues. CDR1 SGHDT and CDR2 YYEEEE come from the germline V gene. The V gene end was trimmed by 1 base and the J gene end by 1 base; junction bases not matched to a gene: 5.

Written as DNA, the CDR3 is TGCAGCGTTGAAGACATCAGGGGGCGCGAGAATAATGAAAAACTGTTTTTT. This codes for CSVEDIRGRENNEKLFF. This chain uses TRBV29-1 with TRBJ1-4; TRBD1 matches at 8 bases. Per the germline V gene, CDR1 is SQVTM and CDR2 is ANQGSEA. V lost 0 bases and J lost 4; bases outside the gene matches: 10. This CDR3 is 17 amino acids long.

This chain connects TRBV28 to TRBJ1-1; 7 bases line up with TRBD1. CDR3 length: 13 residues. CDR1 and CDR2 (germline): MDHEN, SYDVKM. Germline trimming cut 11 bases from V and 4 bases from J; bases unmatched to any gene: 10. As DNA, the CDR3 is TGTGCCGCCCTTGAAGGGGGCGTCACTGAAGCTTTCTTT. This encodes CAALEGGVTEAFF.

The chain combines TRBV18 with TRBJ1-3; D is perhaps TRBD1 (6 bases). This CDR3 has 14 amino acids. Trimming removed 4 bases from V and 4 bases from J, with 11 bases in between. CDR1 is KGHSH, CDR2 LQKENI, per germline. The CDR3 coding sequence is TGTGCCAGCTCACAGGGACAAAGAGGAAACACCATATATTTT. It encodes CASSQGQRGNTIYF.

The chain carries TRBV3-1 (or the pseudogene TRBV3-2) and TRBJ1-1, with TRBD1 as a possible D gene (5 bases). CDR1 LGHDT and CDR2 YNNKEL come from the germline V gene (reference sequence). The CDR3 is 13 amino acids. The V gene lost 1 base and the J gene lost 3 bases, with 6 bases spanning the gap. The CDR3, as DNA: TGTGCCAGCAGCCAAGTCAGGGACACTGAAGCTTTCTTT. Its translation: CASSQVRDTEAFF.

The gene calls are TRBV3-1 (or the pseudogene TRBV3-2) and TRBJ2-7, with 10 bases lining up with TRBD2. CDR1 LGHDT and CDR2 YNNKEL come from the germline V gene (reference sequence). After removal of 8 bases from V and 4 bases from J, the junction contained 8 bases not matched to a gene. The CDR3 contains 14 residues. The CDR3 bases are TGTGCCAGCGGAGTAGCGGGAGGTGGTTACGAGCAGTACTTC. This encodes CASGVAGGGYEQYF.

This clone was seen once. The J gene is TRBJ2-1, the V gene TRBV28; TRBD2 is a possible D gene (5 bases). Germline V gives CDR1 MDHEN, CDR2 SYDVKM. With 3 bases removed from V and 7 bases from J, the gap between germline ends came to 7 bases. CDR3 length: 12 amino acids. This chain's CDR3 is CASSFSGNEQFF. DNA for the CDR3: TGTGCCAGCAGTTTCTCGGGAAATGAGCAGTTCTTC.

The V gene is TRBV5-1, the J gene TRBJ1-5; TRBD1 might be the D (5 bases). Trimming left V 4 bases short and J 6 bases short, with 17 bases between. This CDR3 spans 15 amino acids. Germline lookup yields CDR1 SGHRS and CDR2 YFSETQ. The CDR3 here is CASSPSGLSGQPQHF. The CDR3 DNA is TGCGCCAGCAGCCCGTCAGGGCTCTCGGGTCAGCCCCAGCATTTT.

DNA for the CDR3: TGCGCCAGCAGCCCCTTTATACGAGAAGATGAAAAACTGTTTTTT. Protein product: CASSPFIREDEKLFF. The V call is TRBV4-3, the J call TRBJ1-4; D ambiguous. This CDR3 is 15 amino acids long. V was trimmed by 4 bases and J by 6 bases, leaving 15 bases between them. Germline V gene lookup returns CDR1 LGHNA and CDR2 YSLEER.

V and J are TRBV21-1 and TRBJ2-7; the listed D gene, TRBD2, was not tested against the DNA. TRBV21-1 is tagged as a pseudogene. The length of the CDR3 is 16 residues. CDR3 loop: CASSKAGGVPDYEQYF. The CDR3 DNA follows: TGTGCCAGCAGCAAAGCGGGAGGGGTCCCTGACTACGAGCAGTACTTC.

This clone was observed a handful of times. This chain connects TRBV15 to TRBJ1-5; perhaps TRBD1 as D (5 bases). Germline values: CDR1 LNHNV, CDR2 YYDKDF (reference sequence). This CDR3 comprises 15 residues. Trimming cost V 3 bases and J 3 bases, with 12 bases left between them. The CDR3 DNA is TGTGCCACCAGCAGCGAAAGGGGCCCCAATCAGCCCCAGCATTTT. It specifies CATSSERGPNQPQHF.

V is TRBV30 and J is TRBJ2-1; D is possibly TRBD2 (6 bases). The CDR3 runs 15 residues. The germline V gene encodes CDR1 GTSNPN and CDR2 SVGIG (reference sequence). V was trimmed by 2 bases and J by 0 bases, leaving 11 bases between them. The CDR3 region has the DNA TGTGCCTGGAGTAAGGCGGGGAGCTCCTACAATGAGCAGTTCTTC. Its protein is CAWSKAGSSYNEQFF.

CDR3 in DNA: TGTGCCAGCAGCTCGGACAGGCTAGCTAACTATGGCTACACCTTC. Amino acids: CASSSDRLANYGYTF. The gene calls are TRBV7-3 and TRBJ1-2, with 7 nucleotides matching TRBD1. V lost 4 bases and J lost 0; bases outside the gene matches: 5. Germline lookup yields CDR1 SGHTA and CDR2 FQGTGA. The CDR3 extends over 15 amino acids.

The gene calls are TRBV7-9 and TRBJ1-2; 9 nucleotides line up with TRBD1. Germline values: CDR1 SEHNR, CDR2 FQNEAQ (reference sequence). This CDR3 spans 16 amino acids. V trimming: 0 bases; J trimming: 6 bases; junction bases outside the gene matches: 8. CDR3 DNA: TGTGCCAGCAGCTTAGCTTCGGGACAGGGTAGCGATGGCTACACCTTC. This gives the protein CASSLASGQGSDGYTF.

This sequence joins TRBV27 and TRBJ1-1; the D is unclear. Germline V gene sequence: CDR1 MNHEY, CDR2 SMNVEV (reference sequence). Trimming took off 3 bases at V and 0 bases at J, with 20 bases between the two ends. This CDR3 has 18 amino acids. This CDR3 reads CASSFSLGPGSVNTEAFF. CDR3 coding DNA: TGTGCCAGCAGTTTCTCTCTAGGGCCGGGGAGCGTGAACACTGAAGCTTTCTTT.

The table lists this clone with a few counts. This chain connects TRBV4-1 to TRBJ2-7; tentative D call: TRBD1 (5 bases). V was clipped by 1 base and J by 2 bases, with 9 bases between them. Germline lookup yields CDR1 MGHRA and CDR2 YSYEKL. This CDR3 has 14 amino acids. CDR3 in DNA: TGCGCCAGCAGCCAAGTCAGGGCCCCCTACGAGCAGTACTTC. As protein: CASSQVRAPYEQYF.

J is TRBJ2-1 and V is TRBV13, with D perhaps matching TRBD2 (6 bases). Trimming stripped 7 bases from V and 7 bases from J, with 14 bases between. Germline-derived CDR1 and CDR2 are PRHDT and FYEKMQ (reference sequence). The CDR3 is 13 residues long. In DNA form, the CDR3 reads TGTGCCAGCAAGCGCGGGATCTTGAATGAGCAGTTCTTC. Its translation: CASKRGILNEQFF.